The rows below give T cell receptor beta chains drawn from one sample of a study of T cell repertoires in cytomegalovirus infection. These receptors are not linked to any known antigen. TCRdb reprocessed the reads with MiXCR, giving one entry per CDR3 protein. The table records 550,000 to 850,000 distinct CDR3 sequences, 30% to 40% of them present only once. The source was cultured PBMCs, collected from culture after CMV antigen stimulation. The receptors stem from a human donor in good health (CMV status not recorded). Some clones in this sample may be carry-over from other donors' samples. CDR3s include the opening cysteine and the closing phenylalanine or tryptophan. D genes are given only for firm matches.

d_gene: TRBD1
v_gene: TRBV7-9
j_gene: TRBJ2-7
len: 15
CDR3aa: CASSFLGQGSYEQYF

d_gene: -
v_gene: TRBV10-3
j_gene: TRBJ2-3
len: 13
CDR3aa: CAIRAEGGDTQYF

d_gene: -
v_gene: TRBV6-5
j_gene: TRBJ2-3
len: 16
CDR3aa: CASSYGQESGTDTQYF

d_gene: TRBD1
v_gene: TRBV7-2
j_gene: TRBJ1-5
len: 15
CDR3aa: CASSLFGTVNQPQHF

d_gene: -
v_gene: TRBV2
j_gene: TRBJ2-5
len: 14
CDR3aa: CASSEGVVGETQYF

d_gene: -
v_gene: TRBV7-2
j_gene: TRBJ1-1
len: 14
CDR3aa: CASSLGLSSTEAFF

d_gene: -
v_gene: TRBV12-3/TRBV12-4
j_gene: TRBJ1-1
len: 14
CDR3aa: CASSRTLGITEAFF

d_gene: -
v_gene: TRBV11-2
j_gene: TRBJ2-7
len: 14
CDR3aa: CASSLAGPSREQYF

d_gene: -
v_gene: TRBV28
j_gene: TRBJ2-5
len: 14
CDR3aa: CASSLDPIQETQYF

d_gene: -
v_gene: TRBV5-4
j_gene: TRBJ2-7
len: 14
CDR3aa: CAISLSPQGAEQYF